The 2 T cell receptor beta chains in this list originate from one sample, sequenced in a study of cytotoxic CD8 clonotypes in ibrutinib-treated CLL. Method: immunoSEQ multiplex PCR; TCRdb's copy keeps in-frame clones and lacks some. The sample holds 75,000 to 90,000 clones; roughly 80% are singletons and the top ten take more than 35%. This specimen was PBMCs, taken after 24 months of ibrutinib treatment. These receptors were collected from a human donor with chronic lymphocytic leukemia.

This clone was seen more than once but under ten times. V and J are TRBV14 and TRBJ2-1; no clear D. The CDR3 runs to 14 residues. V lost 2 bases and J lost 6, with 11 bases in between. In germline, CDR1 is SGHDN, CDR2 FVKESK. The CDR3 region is CASSQLLDGNEQFF. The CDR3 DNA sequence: TGTGCCAGCAGCCAATTATTGGATGGCAATGAGCAGTTCTTC.

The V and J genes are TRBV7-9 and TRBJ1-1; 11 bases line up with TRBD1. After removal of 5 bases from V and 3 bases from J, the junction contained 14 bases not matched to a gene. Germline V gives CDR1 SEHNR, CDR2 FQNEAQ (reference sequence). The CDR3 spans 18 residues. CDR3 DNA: TGTGCCAGCAGCCTCGGGACAGGGGGACGTAAGTTTGACACTGAAGCTTTCTTT. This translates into CASSLGTGGRKFDTEAFF.